This T cell receptor beta chain comes out of a study of T cell changes during pregnancy in multiple sclerosis. Assay: immunoSEQ multiplex PCR; the TCRdb copy retains only in-frame clones and omits some. The sample consists of around 40,000 clones, 90% to 95% of them appearing once. This CDR3 region has 14 residues. Germline-derived CDR1 and CDR2 are SGDLS and YYNGEE. Trimming pared 3 bases from V and 1 base from J, leaving 8 bases between. This chain links TRBV9 with TRBJ1-3; weak D call: TRBD1 (5 bases). The clonotype comes from a female donor with multiple sclerosis, enrolled in a pregnancy study. This sample comprised CD4+ T cells from peripheral blood mononuclear cells, obtained in the third trimester of pregnancy. The CDR3 coding sequence is TGTGCCAGCAGCGAAGGGGCATCTGGAAACACCATATATTTT. Its protein product is CASSEGASGNTIYF. Variable domain in full (rest from reference TRBV9 and TRBJ1-3): DSGVTQTPKHLITATGQRVTLRCSPRSGDLSVYWYQQSLDQGLQFLIQYYNGEERAKGNILERFSAQQFPDLHSELNLSSLELGDSALYFCASSEGASGNTIYFGEGSWLTVV.